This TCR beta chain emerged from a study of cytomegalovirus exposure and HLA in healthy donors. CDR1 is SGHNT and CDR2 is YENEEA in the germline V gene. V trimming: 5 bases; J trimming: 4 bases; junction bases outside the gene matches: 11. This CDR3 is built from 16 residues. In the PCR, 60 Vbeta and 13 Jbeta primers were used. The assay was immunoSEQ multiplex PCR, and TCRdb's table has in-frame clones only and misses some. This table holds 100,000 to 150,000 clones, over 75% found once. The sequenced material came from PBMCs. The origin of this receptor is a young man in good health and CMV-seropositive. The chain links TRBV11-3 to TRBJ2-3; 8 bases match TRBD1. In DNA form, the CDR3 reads TGTGCCAGCAGCGGCCGCGGACAGGGAAGACCAGATACGCAGTATTTT. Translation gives CASSGRGQGRPDTQYF.